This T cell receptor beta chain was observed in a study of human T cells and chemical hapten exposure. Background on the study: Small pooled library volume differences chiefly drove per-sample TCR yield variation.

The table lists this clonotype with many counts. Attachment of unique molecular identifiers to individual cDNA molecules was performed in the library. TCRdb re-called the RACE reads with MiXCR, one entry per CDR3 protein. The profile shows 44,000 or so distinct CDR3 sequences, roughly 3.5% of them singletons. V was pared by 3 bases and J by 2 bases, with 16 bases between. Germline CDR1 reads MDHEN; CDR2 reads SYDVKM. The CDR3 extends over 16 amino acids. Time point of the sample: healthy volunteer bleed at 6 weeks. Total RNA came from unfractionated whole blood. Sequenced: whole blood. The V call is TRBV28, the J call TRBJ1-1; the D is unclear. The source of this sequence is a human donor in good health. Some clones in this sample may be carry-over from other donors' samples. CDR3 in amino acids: CASSLVRGWGNTEAFF. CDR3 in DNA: TGTGCCAGCAGTTTGGTGCGCGGGTGGGGAAACACTGAAGCTTTCTTT.